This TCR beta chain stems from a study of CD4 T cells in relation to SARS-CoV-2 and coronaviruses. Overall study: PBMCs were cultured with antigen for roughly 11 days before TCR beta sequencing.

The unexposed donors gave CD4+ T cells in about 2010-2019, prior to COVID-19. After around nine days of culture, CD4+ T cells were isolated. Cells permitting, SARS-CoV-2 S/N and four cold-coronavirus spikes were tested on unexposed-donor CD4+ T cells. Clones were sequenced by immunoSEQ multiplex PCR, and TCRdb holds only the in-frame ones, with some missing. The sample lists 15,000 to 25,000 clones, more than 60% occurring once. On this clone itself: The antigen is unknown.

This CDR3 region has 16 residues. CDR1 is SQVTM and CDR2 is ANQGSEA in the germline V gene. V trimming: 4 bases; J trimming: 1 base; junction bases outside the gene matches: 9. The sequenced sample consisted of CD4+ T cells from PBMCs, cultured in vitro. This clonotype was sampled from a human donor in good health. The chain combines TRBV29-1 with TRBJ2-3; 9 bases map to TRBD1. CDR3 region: CSVAGTGSLGTDTQYF. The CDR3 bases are TGCAGCGTTGCCGGGACAGGGAGTCTGGGCACAGATACGCAGTATTTT.